These T cell receptor beta chains were read from a single sample in a study of T-cell memory formation after mild COVID-19. TCRdb called the 5' RACE reads again in MiXCR, with one record for every CDR3 protein. The table lists 140,000 or so distinct CDR3 sequences, around 21% of them singletons. Sequencing input: PBMCs or a T cell subset sorted from them (not recorded which). The origin of the receptors is an adult woman who had mild COVID-19 (a few samples of this study predate the infection). Cell type and time point are not known. Each CDR3 is given with its conserved first and last residue. The D gene is left open where the match is weak. Rows give clone size only sometimes, using once, few, many, or a class for an expanded clone.

j_call	d_call	v_call	clone_size	cdr3_nt	cdr3_aa
TRBJ2-7	.	TRBV12-3/TRBV12-4	few	TGTGCCAGCAGAGGGGACGCCGGGTACGAGCAGTACTTC	CASRGDAGYEQYF
TRBJ2-3	TRBD2	TRBV12-3/TRBV12-4	.	TGTGCCAGCAGATTAAACCCCTTATTCGGAGCGGGAGCGGCAGATACGCAGTATTTT	CASRLNPLFGAGAADTQYF
TRBJ2-3	.	TRBV24-1	few	TGTGCCACCAGTGATTCTGGGCCAGATACGCAGTATTTT	CATSDSGPDTQYF
TRBJ1-1	TRBD1	TRBV12-3/TRBV12-4	.	TGTGCCAGCAGGGACAGGCAGACTTTGAACACTGAAGCTTTCTTT	CASRDRQTLNTEAFF
TRBJ1-1	.	TRBV3-1	few	TGTGCCAGCAGCCCGCGGGGTCTGGCGGACACTGAAGCTTTCTTT	CASSPRGLADTEAFF
TRBJ2-6	.	TRBV6-5	few	TGTGCCAGCAGAGTCGGTGGGGCCAACGTCCTGACTTTC	CASRVGGANVLTF
TRBJ1-1	TRBD1	TRBV27	once	TGTGCCAGCTGGGGACAGCGAAACACTGAAGCTTTCTTT	CASWGQRNTEAFF
TRBJ1-2	.	TRBV10-3	few	TGTGCCATCAGTGGAGGTCGGACCTATGGCTACACCTTC	CAISGGRTYGYTF
TRBJ1-1	.	TRBV18	few	TGTGCCAGCTGGGAAGAGCTGAACACTGAAGCTTTCTTT	CASWEELNTEAFF
TRBJ2-7	TRBD1	TRBV7-8	few	TGTGCCAGCAGCTTAAGTCCGGGACAGACCTACGAGCAGTACTTC	CASSLSPGQTYEQYF
TRBJ1-1	.	TRBV12-3/TRBV12-4	.	TGTGCCAGCAGTTCCCGGGGGAACACTGAAGCTTTCTTT	CASSSRGNTEAFF
TRBJ2-7	TRBD2	TRBV3-1	.	TGTGCCAGCAGCAACGGGGGACTAGGGGTCTACGAGCAGTACTTC	CASSNGGLGVYEQYF
TRBJ2-3	TRBD2	TRBV29-1	few	TGCAGCGTTGGGTCCGGGAGGACAGATACGCAGTATTTT	CSVGSGRTDTQYF
TRBJ1-1	TRBD1	TRBV5-4	.	TGTGCCAGCAGCCCCCGGGACAGGGGGCCCTTCCAAGCTTTCTTT	CASSPRDRGPFQAFF
TRBJ2-5	TRBD2	TRBV4-2	.	TGTGCCAGCAGCCAGGCGGGACTAGCGGGAGGGCCGATGGAGACCCAGTACTTC	CASSQAGLAGGPMETQYF
TRBJ2-7	.	TRBV7-6	.	TGTGCCAGCAGCTTAAGTTATGTCGGACCCTACGAGCAGTACTTC	CASSLSYVGPYEQYF
TRBJ1-5	.	TRBV28	many	TGTGCCAGCAGTTTGGGTAATCAGCCCCAGCATTTT	CASSLGNQPQHF
TRBJ2-3	TRBD2	TRBV7-2	few	TGTGCCAGCAGCCCCTACGGGACTAGCGGGAGTGTAACAGATACGCAGTATTTT	CASSPYGTSGSVTDTQYF
TRBJ2-7	TRBD2	TRBV5-1	medium-sized	TGCGCCAGCAGCTTTGTTGGGACTAGCGATTTCGAGCAGTACTTC	CASSFVGTSDFEQYF
TRBJ2-5	TRBD2	TRBV20-1	few	TGCAGTGCTAGAGAACCACCCGGACGGGAGGCAGTTCAAGAGACCCAGTACTTC	CSAREPPGREAVQETQYF
TRBJ2-3	TRBD2	TRBV20-1	.	TGCAGTGCAGCCCGGAGCGGGGGCACAGATACGCAGTATTTT	CSAARSGGTDTQYF
TRBJ1-5	.	TRBV6-1	.	TGTGCCAGCATTCAGGGAAATAGCAATCAGCCCCAGCATTTT	CASIQGNSNQPQHF
TRBJ1-6	.	TRBV12-3/TRBV12-4	.	TGTGCCAGCAGTTTAGGGCACAGGAGTTCACCCCTCCACTTT	CASSLGHRSSPLHF
TRBJ1-4	.	TRBV2	.	TGTGCCAGCAGGTCGGCGGTAGGAGACGAAAAACTGTTTTTT	CASRSAVGDEKLFF
TRBJ2-7	.	TRBV10-2	.	TGCGCCAGCAGTGAGTCTTACGACCTAAGCTCCTACGAGCAGTACTTC	CASSESYDLSSYEQYF
TRBJ1-2	.	TRBV29-1	few	TGCAGCGTTGACCCGGGGGCGCGTGGCTACACCTTC	CSVDPGARGYTF
TRBJ1-1	.	TRBV10-2	.	TGCGCCAGCAGTGTTTTGAGGGGCTTCACTGAAGCTTTCTTT	CASSVLRGFTEAFF
TRBJ2-5	.	TRBV20-1	few	TGCAGTGCTAGAGATTCGGGCAGTGAGGGGGAGACCCAGTACTTC	CSARDSGSEGETQYF
TRBJ2-6	.	TRBV29-1	.	TGCAGCGTTGAGCAGGGGACCTTCTCTGGGGCCAACGTCCTGACTTTC	CSVEQGTFSGANVLTF
TRBJ2-3	.	TRBV5-6	.	TGTGCCAGCAGCTTGGCTACCGCAGATACGCAGTATTTT	CASSLATADTQYF
TRBJ2-3	.	TRBV24-1	.	TGTGCCACCAGTGCGGCGGTTCCCCTCATGCAGTATTTT	CATSAAVPLMQYF
TRBJ2-3	.	TRBV27	.	TGTGCCAGCAGTTTACGGCGGGGATCAGATACGCAGTATTTT	CASSLRRGSDTQYF
TRBJ1-2	TRBD1	TRBV27	.	TGTGCCAGCAGTTCGAAGGGCAGGGGGCGAGGTGGCTACACCTTC	CASSSKGRGRGGYTF
TRBJ2-3	.	TRBV19	.	TGTGCCAGTAGTCGCGGGCGGGACACAGATACGCAGTATTTT	CASSRGRDTDTQYF
TRBJ1-1	.	TRBV11-2	few	TGTGCCAGCAGCTTAGACGGGTGGGGAGCTTTCTTT	CASSLDGWGAFF
TRBJ1-2	.	TRBV30	.	TGTGCCTGGTCCCGTAGCAGGGCGACCTATGGCTACACCTTC	CAWSRSRATYGYTF
TRBJ2-2	.	TRBV4-3	.	TGCGCCAGCAGCCATGGCACCGGGGAGCTGTTTTTT	CASSHGTGELFF
TRBJ2-1	.	TRBV5-1	few	TGCGCCAGCAGGTCCCAACTGTCGGTGCATGAGCAGTTCTTC	CASRSQLSVHEQFF
TRBJ1-1	.	TRBV28	.	TGTGCCAGCAGTCCGCCGGGGCCCACTGAAGCTTTCTTT	CASSPPGPTEAFF
TRBJ2-3	TRBD2	TRBV12-3/TRBV12-4	.	TGTGCCAGCATGGGGACTAGCGGCACAGATACGCAGTATTTT	CASMGTSGTDTQYF
TRBJ2-1	TRBD1	TRBV10-3	few	TGTGCCATCAGTGTTCCCGGGACAGGGGGCAGGGATGAGCAGTTCTTC	CAISVPGTGGRDEQFF
TRBJ1-5	.	TRBV24-1	.	TGTGCCACCAGTAGTACTGGGGCAGCTCCTCAGCCCCAGCATTTT	CATSSTGAAPQPQHF
TRBJ2-7	.	TRBV12-3/TRBV12-4	many	TGTGCCAGCAGTTTAGGGACCCCCTACGAGCAGTACTTC	CASSLGTPYEQYF
TRBJ2-1	.	TRBV11-3	.	TGTGCCAGCAGCTTAGATGTTTCAAGGAATAGGCCCTACAATGAGCAGTTCTTC	CASSLDVSRNRPYNEQFF
TRBJ2-1	TRBD2	TRBV7-9	.	TGTGCCAGCAGCCCAAACCTAGCGGGGGCCCGAGTTTACAATGAGCAGTTCTTC	CASSPNLAGARVYNEQFF
TRBJ1-6	.	TRBV5-1	.	TGCGCCAGCAGCTTGGCTGGGGTGGAGTATTCACCCCTCCACTTT	CASSLAGVEYSPLHF
TRBJ1-4	TRBD1	TRBV7-3	.	TGTGCCAGCAGCCCGACAGGGTCATCTAATGAAAAACTGTTTTTT	CASSPTGSSNEKLFF
TRBJ2-1	TRBD2	TRBV11-1	many	TGTGCCAGCAGCCCAGGACTAGCGGGGGTTCAGTTCTTC	CASSPGLAGVQFF
TRBJ2-3	.	TRBV20-1	few	TGCAGTGCCGAGAGGGGGGGTGGCACAGATACGCAGTATTTT	CSAERGGGTDTQYF
TRBJ1-1	.	TRBV7-2	few	TGTGCCAGCAGACGCGACAACTGGCAGGCTGAAGCTTTCTTT	CASRRDNWQAEAFF
TRBJ2-2	TRBD1	TRBV7-8	.	TGTGCCAGCAGCTTTACAGGGGGCGATCCCGGGGAGCTGTTTTTT	CASSFTGGDPGELFF
TRBJ2-3	.	TRBV4-2	.	TGTGCCAGCAGCCAATCCCGGGACGGTGGGGATACGCAGTATTTT	CASSQSRDGGDTQYF
TRBJ2-7	TRBD2	TRBV12-3/TRBV12-4	.	TGTGCCAGCAGTCAAAGCGGGAGTATGCACGAGCAGTACTTC	CASSQSGSMHEQYF
TRBJ2-7	.	TRBV6-5	.	TGTGCCAGCAGTTATCAACAAGGCTACGAGCAGTACTTC	CASSYQQGYEQYF
TRBJ2-7	.	TRBV11-2	few	TGTGCCGTGGCTTCGAGCTCCTACGAGCAGTACTTC	CAVASSSYEQYF
TRBJ2-1	.	TRBV4-2	few	TGTGCCAGCAGCCAAGAGGGCCGGGAGCTCAGGAATGAGCAGTTCTTC	CASSQEGRELRNEQFF
TRBJ2-1	.	TRBV6-2/TRBV6-3	few	TGTGCCAGCAGTAACCCCCGGGCCAGGGTGCAGTTCTTC	CASSNPRARVQFF